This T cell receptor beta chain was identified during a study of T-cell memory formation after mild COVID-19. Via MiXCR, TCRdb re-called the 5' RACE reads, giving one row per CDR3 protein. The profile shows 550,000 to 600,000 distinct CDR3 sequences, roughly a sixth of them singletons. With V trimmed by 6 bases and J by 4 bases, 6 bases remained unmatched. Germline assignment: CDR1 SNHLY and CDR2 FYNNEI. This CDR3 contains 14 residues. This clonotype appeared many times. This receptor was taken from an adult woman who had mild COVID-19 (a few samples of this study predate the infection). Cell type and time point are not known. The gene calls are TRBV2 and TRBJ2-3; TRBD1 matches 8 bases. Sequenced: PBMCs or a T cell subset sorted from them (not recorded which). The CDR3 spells CASRATTGADTQYF. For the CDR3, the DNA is TGTGCCAGCAGGGCCACGACAGGGGCAGATACGCAGTATTTT.